The 11 T cell receptor delta chains reported below all come from one sample, sequenced in a study of Vδ1+ human thymocytes. Study results and limitations: Thymic TRG and TRD repertoires appeared highly polyclonal, with Gaussian CDR3 length distributions.

RNA was extracted from the cells and then reverse transcribed. Multiplex PCR used pooled V-gene forward primers and a constant-region reverse primer to amplify CDR3s. TCRdb repeated clone calling on the multiplex PCR reads with CATT. The sample records more than 50,000 delta-chain clones, about a sixth being singletons. Antigens for these TCRs are unknown. Sequenced: Vdelta1+ gamma-delta thymocytes from the thymus. Subset given: FACS-sorted CD3+ TCRalphabeta- TCRVdelta1+ TCRVdelta2- thymocytes. All receptors come from a boy in the first two years of life who had congenital heart surgery.

This clone was observed a handful of times. This chain connects TRDV1 to TRDJ1; 8 nucleotides line up with TRDD2. V was pared by 9 bases and J by 5 bases, with 17 bases of the junction left unmatched. There are 16 residues in the CDR3. Germline V lookup: CDR1 TSWWSYY, CDR2 QGS. CDR3 protein: CALHLPTVLGGDKLIF. The DNA for the CDR3 is TGTGCTCTCCATCTTCCTACCGTTCTGGGTGGGGATAAACTCATCTTT.

The chain links TRDV1 to TRDJ1; 11 bases are shared with TRDD3. The CDR3 runs to 17 residues. CDR1 is TSWWSYY and CDR2 is QGS in the germline V gene. Unmatched junction bases numbered 9, after V lost 1 base and J lost 5 bases. CDR3 sequence reads: CALGEHPPLGDTDKLIF. CDR3 nucleotides: TGTGCTCTTGGGGAACACCCGCCCTTGGGGGATACGGATAAACTCATCTTT.

The J gene is TRDJ1, the V gene TRDV1; 12 nucleotides align to TRDD3. CDR1 TSWWSYY and CDR2 QGS come from the germline V gene. V shed 1 base, J shed 0 bases, and the junction held 18 bases outside the gene matches. The CDR3 covers 22 residues. DNA for the CDR3: TGTGCTCTTGGGGAACCCGGCCCGTCCTCTGGGGGATACGCCCCGGACACCGATAAACTCATCTTT. Encoded protein: CALGEPGPSSGGYAPDTDKLIF.

V is TRDV1 and J is TRDJ1; 13 bases map to TRDD3. V dropped 2 bases and J dropped 1; count of bases not matched to a gene: 19. The CDR3 runs to 22 residues. Germline V gene data show CDR1 as TSWWSYY and CDR2 as QGS. CDR3 DNA sequence: TGTGCTCTTGGGGAAGTTACTACCTGTACTGGGGGATACGAGAGGGCCACCGATAAACTCATCTTT. Protein sequence: CALGEVTTCTGGYERATDKLIF.

In this sample, this clone turned up a few times. The chain employs TRDV2 and TRDJ1; 8 nucleotides match TRDD3. Per the germline V gene, CDR1 is GEAIGNYY and CDR2 is EKD. J was trimmed by 2 bases and V by 2 bases; bases with no gene match: 33. CDR3 length equals 24 residues. The CDR3 nucleotides are TGTGCCTGTGACAGCTACTACCCCCCTTGCTGGGGGGATATCCCGCATAGAGGAACCGATAAACTCATCTTT. It codes for CACDSYYPPCWGDIPHRGTDKLIF.

This clone was found a few times. A much larger clone lies one base from this, so it may be a read error. The chain uses TRDV2 and TRDJ1; 7 bases match TRDD3. Germline loops: CDR1 GEAIGNYY, CDR2 EKD. The trim removed 0 bases at V and 7 bases at J, leaving 4 bases unmatched. This CDR3 comprises 13 residues. CDR3 DNA sequence: TGTGCCTGTGACACCCGGGGGATTCGTAAACTCATCTTT. Translated: CACDTRGIRKLIF.

This clone turned up a few times. V is TRDV1 and J is TRDJ1; 10 bases are a match to TRDD3. The CDR3 sequence is 23 residues long. Trimming removed 0 bases from V and 0 bases from J; junction bases left unmatched: 22. Germline CDR1 is TSWWSYY and CDR2 is QGS. This CDR3 reads CALGELNLHWGMPIPLYTDKLIF. CDR3 in DNA: TGTGCTCTTGGGGAACTCAATCTTCACTGGGGGATGCCCATACCTTTGTACACCGATAAACTCATCTTT.

This clone was counted a few times. The chain employs TRDV1 and TRDJ1, with 10 bases matching TRDD3. Trimming took 4 bases from V and 3 from J; bases not matched to a gene: 20. CDR1 is TSWWSYY, CDR2 QGS, per germline. The CDR3 is 20 amino acids. The CDR3 coding sequence is TGTGCTCTTGGGGGCCTAGACTGGGGGATTCACTTCCGTTGGTCCGATAAACTCATCTTT. Amino acids: CALGGLDWGIHFRWSDKLIF.

V usage is TRDV1 and J usage is TRDJ1; 9 bases fit TRDD2. From germline, CDR1 is TSWWSYY and CDR2 QGS. The CDR3 consists of 18 residues. With V trimmed by 4 bases and J by 0 bases, 12 bases remained unmatched. DNA of the CDR3: TGTGCTCTTGGGGGCCCCGCCTTCCTACGTGCGTACACCGATAAACTCATCTTT. Its protein product is CALGGPAFLRAYTDKLIF.

This chain uses TRDV1 with TRDJ1; 8 nucleotides agree with TRDD3. Germline V lookup: CDR1 TSWWSYY, CDR2 QGS. J gave up 2 bases and V 0 bases, and 17 bases lay outside the gene matches. The CDR3 sequence is 20 residues long. DNA for the CDR3: TGTGCTCTTGGGGAACTGGATGACGCTTACTGGGGGCCGTCTACCGATAAACTCATCTTT. This translates into CALGELDDAYWGPSTDKLIF.

This chain uses TRDV1 with TRDJ1; TRDD3 matches at 10 bases. Germline CDR1 reads TSWWSYY; CDR2 reads QGS. V lost 0 bases, J lost 5 bases, and 12 bases stayed unmatched. This CDR3 has 18 amino acids. CDR3 sequence (DNA): TGTGCTCTTGGGGAACTGACCCCCACTGGGGGATGTGGGGATAAACTCATCTTT. Amino acids: CALGELTPTGGCGDKLIF.